The 15 T cell receptor beta chains below come from one sample, sequenced in a study of technical replicates of blood from several donors. Sequencing was performed with immunoSEQ multiplex PCR; in TCRdb, only in-frame clones are kept and a portion is missing. The sample yields approximately 94,000 clones, around 96% seen once. The sequencing input was T cells isolated from PBMCs. All receptors come from a human donor in good health.

The J gene is TRBJ2-4, the V gene TRBV9, with D tentatively TRBD1 (5 bases). Germline CDR1 reads SGDLS; CDR2 reads YYNGEE. V was pared by 0 bases and J by 13 bases, with 11 bases between. The CDR3 contains 12 residues. CDR3 sequence reads: CASSVAQGVQYF. The CDR3 nucleotides read TGTGCCAGCAGCGTAGCTCAGGGTGTACAGTACTTC.

This rearrangement joins TRBV5-1 to TRBJ2-6; the D is unclear. The V gene lost 4 bases and the J gene lost 0 bases, with 14 bases spanning the gap. The germline V gene encodes CDR1 SGHRS and CDR2 YFSETQ. The CDR3 covers 17 residues. CDR3 bases: TGCGCCAGCAGCCCCCGATACAGCTCCTCTGGGGCCAACGTCCTGACTTTC. Translating it yields CASSPRYSSSGANVLTF.

The CDR3 loop is CASVLEGGNEQFF. The CDR3 bases are TGTGCCAGCGTCTTAGAAGGAGGCAATGAGCAGTTCTTC. V usage is TRBV2 and J usage is TRBJ2-1; a possible D gene is TRBD2 (5 bases). V shed 8 bases and J shed 6 bases, with 14 bases lying between them. This CDR3 region has 13 residues. Looked up from germline, CDR1 is SNHLY and CDR2 is FYNNEI.

The rearrangement joins TRBV28 to TRBJ2-1; maybe TRBD1 (6 bases). The CDR3 is 16 residues long. Trimming took off 5 bases at V and 4 bases at J, with 18 bases between the two ends. Per germline, CDR1 MDHEN and CDR2 SYDVKM. CDR3 residues: CASSRQATGHYNEQFF. The CDR3 bases are TGTGCCAGCAGTAGGCAAGCGACAGGTCATTACAATGAGCAGTTCTTC.

The rearrangement uses TRBV4-1 and TRBJ2-1; no clear D gene. CDR1 is MGHRA and CDR2 is YSYEKL in the germline V gene. The CDR3 extends over 14 amino acids. Trimming cost V 0 bases and J 4 bases, with 7 bases left between them. The DNA for the CDR3 is TGCGCCAGCAGCCAAGAGGGCAGATACAATGAGCAGTTCTTC. It yields the protein CASSQEGRYNEQFF.

The gene calls are TRBV28 and TRBJ1-4, with a weak D call TRBD1 (5 bases). CDR3 size: 13 residues. Per the germline V gene, CDR1 is MDHEN and CDR2 is SYDVKM. The ends were cut back, 8 bases at V and 7 bases at J, with 14 bases in the middle. In DNA, the CDR3 is TGTGCCAGCCGGTCGGGGGGAGGTGAAAAACTGTTTTTT. It translates to CASRSGGGEKLFF.

V usage is TRBV6-1 and J usage is TRBJ1-1; 7 nucleotides align to TRBD1. The CDR3 consists of 14 residues. Germline values: CDR1 MNHNS, CDR2 SASEGT. V was pared by 2 bases and J by 3 bases, with 3 bases of the junction left unmatched. The CDR3, as DNA: TGTGCCAGCAGTGAATTAGGGGGCTACACTGAAGCTTTCTTT. Translating it yields CASSELGGYTEAFF.

This clone was recorded only once. This rearrangement joins TRBV4-2 to TRBJ2-5; 7 bases line up with TRBD2. Unmatched junction bases numbered 7, after V lost 4 bases and J lost 2 bases. The CDR3 is 15 residues long. From germline, CDR1 is LGHNA and CDR2 YNFKEQ. CDR3 loop: CASSPNLADQETQYF. In DNA, the CDR3 is TGTGCCAGCAGCCCCAACCTAGCGGATCAAGAGACCCAGTACTTC.

The chain uses TRBV19 and TRBJ2-1; TRBD2 matches at 11 bases. Germline CDR1 is LNHDA and CDR2 is SQIVND (reference sequence). The V segment lost 7 bases and the J segment 0 bases; nucleotides outside the gene matches: 14. This CDR3 contains 19 residues. This CDR3 is CASTFLAGGPFSSYNEQFF. CDR3 DNA sequence: TGTGCCAGTACCTTTTTAGCGGGAGGGCCGTTTAGCTCCTACAATGAGCAGTTCTTC.

The rearrangement links TRBV6-1 to TRBJ2-1; TRBD2 matches 8 bases. Germline V gene data show CDR1 as MNHNS and CDR2 as SASEGT. V trimming: 1 base; J trimming: 8 bases; junction bases outside the gene matches: 7. The CDR3 consists of 15 residues. CDR3 amino acids: CASSEGAGGWDEQFF. In DNA, the CDR3 is TGTGCCAGCAGTGAAGGGGCGGGAGGCTGGGATGAGCAGTTCTTC.

The chain joins TRBV10-3 to TRBJ1-5, with a weak D call TRBD1 (6 bases). V lost 5 bases, J lost 4 bases, and 12 bases lay in between. CDR3 length: 14 residues. CDR1 is ENHRY and CDR2 is SYGVKD in the germline V gene. The CDR3 loop reads CAISQGLINQPQHF. The CDR3 nucleotides read TGTGCCATCAGTCAGGGGCTCATTAATCAGCCCCAGCATTTT.

The count of this clone is one. This chain joins TRBV7-8 and TRBJ2-3, with D possibly TRBD2 on 6 matching bases. V was pared by 5 bases and J by 0 bases, with 15 bases between. The CDR3 contains 16 residues. Germline V lookup: CDR1 SGHVS, CDR2 FQNEAQ. This CDR3 is CASSPHIAASTDTQYF. CDR3 nucleotide sequence: TGTGCCAGCAGCCCGCATATAGCGGCTAGCACAGATACGCAGTATTTT.

The J gene is TRBJ2-1, the V gene TRBV9; 12 bases agree with TRBD1. The V segment lost 3 bases and the J segment 8 bases; nucleotides outside the gene matches: 9. The CDR3 is 16 amino acids. From germline, CDR1 is SGDLS and CDR2 YYNGEE. The CDR3 nucleotides are TGTGCCAGCAGCGCCCCCGGGACAGGGGGCATCGATGAGCAGTTCTTC. This gives the protein CASSAPGTGGIDEQFF.

The chain carries TRBV4-1 and TRBJ1-1; the match to TRBD1 covers 7 bases. V shed 0 bases, J shed 0 bases, and the junction held 13 bases outside the gene matches. Germline V gene lookup returns CDR1 MGHRA and CDR2 YSYEKL. The CDR3 has 19 amino acids. This chain's CDR3 is CASSQDFEDRVIMNTEAFF. The CDR3 region has the DNA TGCGCCAGCAGCCAAGACTTTGAAGACAGGGTTATTATGAACACTGAAGCTTTCTTT.

The genes are TRBV6-5 and TRBJ1-2; D is unresolved. V was clipped by 6 bases and J by 4 bases, with 6 bases between them. CDR1 and CDR2 from the germline V gene are MNHEY and SVGAGI. The CDR3 spans 11 residues. The CDR3 here is CASREGYGYTF. Here the CDR3 DNA reads TGTGCCAGCAGGGAGGGCTATGGCTACACCTTC.